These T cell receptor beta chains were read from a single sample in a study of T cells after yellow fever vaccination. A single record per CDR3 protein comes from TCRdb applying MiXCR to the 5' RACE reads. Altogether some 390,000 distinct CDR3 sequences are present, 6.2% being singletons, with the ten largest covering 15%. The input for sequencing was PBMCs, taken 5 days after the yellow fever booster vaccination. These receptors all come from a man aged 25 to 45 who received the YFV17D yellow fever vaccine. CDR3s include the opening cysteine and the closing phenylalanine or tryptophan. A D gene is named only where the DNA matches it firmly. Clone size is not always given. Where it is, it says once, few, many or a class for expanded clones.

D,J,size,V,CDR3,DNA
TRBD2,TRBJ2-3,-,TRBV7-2,CASSRRGGDTQYF,TGTGCCAGCAGTCGGCGGGGGGGGGATACGCAGTATTTT
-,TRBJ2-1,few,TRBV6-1,CASSRQHNEQFF,TGTGCCAGCAGTCGACAGCACAATGAGCAGTTCTTC
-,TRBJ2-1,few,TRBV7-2,CASSLGYRRGDEQFF,TGTGCCAGCAGCTTAGGGTATCGCAGGGGCGATGAGCAGTTCTTC
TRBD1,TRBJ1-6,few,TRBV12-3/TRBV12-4,CASSAMTGHNSPLHF,TGTGCCAGCAGTGCTATGACAGGGCATAATTCACCCCTCCACTTT
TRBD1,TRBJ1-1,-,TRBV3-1,CASSRGRGPSEAFF,TGTGCCAGCAGCCGTGGCAGGGGGCCCTCTGAAGCTTTCTTT
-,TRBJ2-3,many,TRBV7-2,CASSPIGPGLDTQYF,TGTGCCAGCAGCCCTATTGGGCCAGGGTTAGATACGCAGTATTTT
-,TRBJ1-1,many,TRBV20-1,CSARSGDTEAFF,TGCAGTGCTAGGTCCGGAGACACTGAAGCTTTCTTT
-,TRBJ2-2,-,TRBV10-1,CASSVTSSGELFF,TGCGCCAGCAGTGTAACTAGCAGCGGGGAGCTGTTTTTT
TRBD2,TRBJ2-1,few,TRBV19,CASSIGPSGQFF,TGTGCCAGTAGTATAGGTCCTAGCGGGCAGTTCTTC
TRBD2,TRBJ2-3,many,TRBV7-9,CASSSIAGRADTQYF,TGTGCCAGCAGCTCCATAGCGGGTAGGGCAGATACGCAGTATTTT
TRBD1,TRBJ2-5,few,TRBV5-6,CASSWTGEETQYF,TGTGCCAGCAGCTGGACAGGGGAAGAGACCCAGTACTTC
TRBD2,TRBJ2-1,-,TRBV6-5,CASSYRPTSGNYNEQFF,TGTGCCAGCAGTTACAGACCGACTAGCGGTAACTACAATGAGCAGTTCTTC
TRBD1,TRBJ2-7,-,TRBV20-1,CSALGMGQGETYEQYF,TGCAGTGCGCTAGGGATGGGACAGGGAGAAACCTACGAGCAGTACTTC
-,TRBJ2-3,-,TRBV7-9,CASSLPPVDTQYF,TGTGCCAGCAGCCTTCCCCCCGTGGATACGCAGTATTTT
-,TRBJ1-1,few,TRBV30,CAWSLWSRGITEAFF,TGTGCCTGGAGTTTGTGGTCGAGGGGCATCACTGAAGCTTTCTTT
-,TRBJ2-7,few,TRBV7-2,CASSLDGFEQYF,TGTGCCAGCAGCTTAGATGGTTTCGAGCAGTACTTC
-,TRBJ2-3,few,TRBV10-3,CAIRAPTRFTDTQYF,TGTGCCATCAGAGCTCCGACACGTTTCACAGATACGCAGTATTTT
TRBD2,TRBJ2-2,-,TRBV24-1,CATSDLGLVGTGELFF,TGTGCCACCAGTGATTTAGGACTAGTTGGGACCGGGGAGCTGTTTTTT